These 7 T cell receptor beta chains were all obtained from the same sample, sequenced in a study of identical twins listed by TCRdb under 2016. The library came from 5' RACE. TCRdb records Illumina HiSeq 2000 as the sequencer. TCRdb passed the public sequencing reads through fastp at Q25 and MiXCR, retaining productive beta sequences. All rows with the same CDR3 protein become a single entry with the most common DNA and genes. This sample comprises some 500,000 distinct CDR3 sequences, around 14% of them detected only once. The leading ten clones occupy about 0.53% of the sample. Separately, the same data were catalogued under a study of yellow fever vaccine responses in identical twins.

The sequenced material came from CD4+ T cells sorted from blood. Receptors were obtained from a woman aged 18-35 years in good health.

At least ten counts were recorded for this clonotype. V gene TRBV29-1 combines with J gene TRBJ2-7; D is perhaps TRBD2 (5 bases). The germline CDR1 and CDR2 sequences are SQVTM and ANQGSEA. V dropped 6 bases and J dropped 6 bases, with 9 bases sitting between them. The CDR3 covers 10 residues. CDR3 sequence (DNA): TGCAGCGTCGGACTCAGCGAGCAGTACTTC. Amino acids: CSVGLSEQYF.

This clonotype showed up just a few times. The rearrangement joins TRBV12-3 or TRBV12-4 to TRBJ2-7; D might be TRBD1 (6 bases). The CDR3 length is 13 residues. V was trimmed by 6 bases and J by 6 bases, leaving 15 bases between them. CDR3 region: CASSNYQGSEQYF. The CDR3 bases are TGTGCCAGCAGCAATTACCAGGGGAGCGAGCAGTACTTC.

The rearrangement uses TRBV10-2 and TRBJ2-7, with D unresolved. Trimming stripped 4 bases from V and 2 bases from J, with 18 bases between. The CDR3 is 16 residues long. Germline CDR1 WSHSY, CDR2 SAAADI. The CDR3 DNA sequence: TGCGCCAGCAGTGGGCCGGGCCTCGAAAAGACCTACGAGCAGTACTTC. Translation: CASSGPGLEKTYEQYF.

The rearrangement joins TRBV24-1 to TRBJ1-4; D gene ambiguous. CDR1 is KGHDR, CDR2 SFDVKD, per germline. The length of the CDR3 is 15 residues. V dropped 7 bases and J dropped 7 bases, with 18 bases sitting between them. In nucleotides, the CDR3 is TGTGCCACCAGCATACTAGGGTCGGGAGGTGAAAAACTGTTTTTT. It translates to CATSILGSGGEKLFF.

This clonotype was detected a few times. The gene calls are TRBV11-1 and TRBJ2-3; 15 nucleotides match TRBD2. This CDR3 is built from 21 residues. After removal of 3 bases from V and 1 base from J, the junction contained 14 bases not matched to a gene. In germline, CDR1 is SGHAT, CDR2 FQDESV (reference sequence). The CDR3 region has the DNA TGTGCCAGCAGCTTCCCAGGTTCCGGACTAGCGGGGGGGCCTCGCACAGATACGCAGTATTTT. It yields the protein CASSFPGSGLAGGPRTDTQYF.

The rearrangement uses TRBV6-1 and TRBJ2-7, with D perhaps TRBD1 (6 bases). CDR3 length: 14 amino acids. V dropped 6 bases and J dropped 1 base, with 13 bases sitting between them. The V gene's germline CDR1 is MNHNS and CDR2 SASEGT. The CDR3 bases are TGTGCCAGCAGGGCAATACAGGGTTCCTACGAGCAGTACTTC. Protein product: CASRAIQGSYEQYF.

The chain joins TRBV27 to TRBJ2-7, with D uncertain. The V gene's germline CDR1 is MNHEY and CDR2 SMNVEV (reference sequence). V dropped 2 bases and J dropped 3 bases, with 8 bases sitting between them. The CDR3 is 13 residues long. The CDR3 nucleotides are TGTGCCAGCAGTTTACAGCCCAACTACGAGCAGTACTTC. This codes for CASSLQPNYEQYF.